This is a list of T cell receptor beta chains from one sample in a study of T cells expressing NK-cell markers. Using the 5' RACE reads, TCRdb records one entry per CDR3 protein without DNA. Here the sample table reports 400,000 to 550,000 distinct CDR3 sequences. The sample taken for sequencing was blood T cells: a sorted CD56 or NKG2C T cell subset, CD4+ or CD8+ T cells, or bulk PBMC T cells (not recorded which). These receptors originate from a woman between 18 and 69 years old in good health. Both conserved end residues are part of each CDR3. Each record gives: J gene, V gene, CDR3 protein.

TRBJ1-6	TRBV12-3/TRBV12-4	CASTSGTAFHF
TRBJ1-4	TRBV6-1	CASSTDRSTNEKLFF
TRBJ2-7	TRBV6-6	CASTPGPYEQYF
TRBJ1-3	TRBV5-1	CASSPAGTLQGNTIYF
TRBJ1-1	TRBV12-3/TRBV12-4	CASSLTRQTNTEAFF
TRBJ2-4	TRBV20-1	CSARDARSLAKNIQYF
TRBJ2-7	TRBV4-2	CASSQFPGQGISYEQYF
TRBJ1-1	TRBV12-3/TRBV12-4	CASNVDKSYTEAFF
TRBJ1-1	TRBV20-1	CSIAVANTEAFF
TRBJ2-7	TRBV5-1	CASSPSGTDPWEQYF
TRBJ1-5	TRBV7-2	CASSLTGGNSNQPQHF
TRBJ1-2	TRBV20-1	CSARTPPYGYTF
TRBJ1-2	TRBV29-1	CSVEETGAGVYGYTF
TRBJ2-2	TRBV7-8	CASSSRMNTGELFF
TRBJ2-3	TRBV24-1	CATSEGGRGDTQYF
TRBJ2-1	TRBV11-1	CASSSPPQAGEQFF
TRBJ1-5	TRBV6-6	CASSSRTGDQHF
TRBJ2-2	TRBV20-1	CSARDPVGTPNTGELFF
TRBJ2-3	TRBV7-8	CASSFLPGRTDTQYF
TRBJ1-2	TRBV6-5	CASSYLGATNYGYTF
TRBJ2-7	TRBV7-3	CASSLIGGTHGPYEQYF
TRBJ2-1	TRBV7-8	CASSLETVNEQFF
TRBJ1-2	TRBV7-8	CASSRDRPDYGYTF
TRBJ1-4	TRBV14	CASSQRRGEKLFF
TRBJ2-5	TRBV5-1	CASSLVGVQETQYF
TRBJ1-1	TRBV5-6	CASSPRAFGGAFF
TRBJ1-2	TRBV12-3/TRBV12-4	CASSRDRGGYTF
TRBJ1-6	TRBV14	CASSQEDFVNSPLHF
TRBJ1-6	TRBV7-6	CASSSHPGQAPGALHF
TRBJ2-1	TRBV4-3	CASSQEVPGTAYNEQFF
TRBJ2-3	TRBV6-5	CASSYSLGAGGANTDTQYF
TRBJ2-1	TRBV5-8	CASSADTGQSYNEQFF
TRBJ2-1	TRBV20-1	CSAFLLRLAGDNEQFF
TRBJ2-2	TRBV20-1	CSARGPGLASAGELFF
TRBJ1-1	TRBV6-1	CASRDTYRGTTEAFF
TRBJ2-2	TRBV28	CASSLGGSYTGELFF
TRBJ2-2	TRBV19	CATTPVTGELFF
TRBJ2-2	TRBV7-2	CASSSPWGQANTGELFF
TRBJ2-1	TRBV12-3/TRBV12-4	CASSFWVDEQFF
TRBJ2-3	TRBV5-1	CASSSGTGAGIRTDTQYF
TRBJ2-1	TRBV12-3/TRBV12-4	CASSLASGGPNTHNEQFF
TRBJ1-1	TRBV21-1	CASSLFFDRERWYTEAFF
TRBJ1-5	TRBV27	CASSLAGHSNQPQHF
TRBJ1-2	TRBV18	CASAIPTVNYGYTF
TRBJ2-7	TRBV20-1	CSAKGLAGYEQYF
TRBJ2-7	TRBV15	CATSRYGQSLNEQYF
TRBJ1-1	TRBV5-1	CASSLATGGGTEAFF
TRBJ2-7	TRBV27	CASSFGTGVHEQYF
TRBJ2-1	TRBV20-1	CSASDGTSGSNEQFF
TRBJ2-2	TRBV20-1	CSARVYRGSSTGELFF
TRBJ2-5	TRBV10-3	CAISESRETQYF
TRBJ2-1	TRBV18	CASSPLWSGDDEQFF
TRBJ1-5	TRBV5-1	CASSFDGLNQPQHF
TRBJ2-7	TRBV4-1	CASSQEPQAPTYEQYF
TRBJ1-2	TRBV4-3	CASSQEGEEGLRGYTF
TRBJ2-1	TRBV19	CASSIVGEGGEQFF
TRBJ2-1	TRBV9	CASSVESVNEQFF